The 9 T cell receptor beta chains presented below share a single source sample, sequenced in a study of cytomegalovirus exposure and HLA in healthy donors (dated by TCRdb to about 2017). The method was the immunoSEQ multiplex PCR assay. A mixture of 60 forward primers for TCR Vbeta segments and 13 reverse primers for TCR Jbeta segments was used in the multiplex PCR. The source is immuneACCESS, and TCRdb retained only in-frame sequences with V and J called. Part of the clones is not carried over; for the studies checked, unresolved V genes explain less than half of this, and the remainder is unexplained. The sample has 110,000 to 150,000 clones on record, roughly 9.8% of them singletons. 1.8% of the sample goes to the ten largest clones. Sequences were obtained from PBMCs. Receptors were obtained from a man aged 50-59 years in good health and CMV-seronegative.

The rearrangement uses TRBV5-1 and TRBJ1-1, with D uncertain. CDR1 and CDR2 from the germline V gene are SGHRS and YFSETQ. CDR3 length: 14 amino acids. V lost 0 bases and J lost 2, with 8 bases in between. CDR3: CASSLETGNTEAFF. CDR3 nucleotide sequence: TGCGCCAGCAGCTTGGAGACGGGTAACACTGAAGCTTTCTTT.

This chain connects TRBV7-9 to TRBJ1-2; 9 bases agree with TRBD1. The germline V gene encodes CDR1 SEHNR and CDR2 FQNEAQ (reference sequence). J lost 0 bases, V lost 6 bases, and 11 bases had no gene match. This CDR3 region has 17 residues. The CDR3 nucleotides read TGTGCCAGCAGACCTACGGGACAGGGTACAGCTAACTATGGCTACACCTTC. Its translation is CASRPTGQGTANYGYTF.

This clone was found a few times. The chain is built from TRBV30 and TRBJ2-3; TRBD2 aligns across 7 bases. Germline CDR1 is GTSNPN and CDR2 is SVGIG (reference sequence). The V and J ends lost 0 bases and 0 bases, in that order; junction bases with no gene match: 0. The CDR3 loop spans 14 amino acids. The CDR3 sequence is CAWSVGLSTDTQYF. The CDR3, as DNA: TGTGCCTGGAGTGTGGGACTAAGCACAGATACGCAGTATTTT.

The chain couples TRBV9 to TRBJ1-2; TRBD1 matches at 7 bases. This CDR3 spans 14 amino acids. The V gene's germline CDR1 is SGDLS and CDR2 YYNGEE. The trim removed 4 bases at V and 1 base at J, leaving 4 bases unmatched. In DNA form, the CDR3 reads TGTGCCAGCAGCTCGCAGGGGGTTAACTATGGCTACACCTTC. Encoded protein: CASSSQGVNYGYTF. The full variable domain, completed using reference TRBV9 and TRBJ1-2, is DSGVTQTPKHLITATGQRVTLRCSPRSGDLSVYWYQQSLDQGLQFLIQYYNGEERAKGNILERFSAQQFPDLHSELNLSSLELGDSALYFCASSSQGVNYGYTFGSGTRLTVV.

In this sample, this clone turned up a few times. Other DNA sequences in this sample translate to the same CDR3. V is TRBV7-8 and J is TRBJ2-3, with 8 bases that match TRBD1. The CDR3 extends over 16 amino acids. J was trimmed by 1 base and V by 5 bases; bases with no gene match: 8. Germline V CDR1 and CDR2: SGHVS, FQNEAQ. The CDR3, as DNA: TGTGCCAGCAGCCGGATGACAGGGGTGGGCACAGATACGCAGTATTTT. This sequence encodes CASSRMTGVGTDTQYF.

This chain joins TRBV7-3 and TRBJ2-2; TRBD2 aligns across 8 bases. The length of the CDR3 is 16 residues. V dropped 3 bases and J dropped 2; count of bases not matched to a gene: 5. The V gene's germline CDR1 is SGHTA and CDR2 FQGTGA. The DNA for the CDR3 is TGTGCCAGCAGCTTCCAAGCGGGAGCTAACACCGGGGAGCTGTTTTTT. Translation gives CASSFQAGANTGELFF.

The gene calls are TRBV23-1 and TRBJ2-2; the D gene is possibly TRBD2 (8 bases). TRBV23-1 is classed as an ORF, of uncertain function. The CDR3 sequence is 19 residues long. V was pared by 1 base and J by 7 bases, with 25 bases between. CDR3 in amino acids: CASSQLGGHRSGRHGELFF. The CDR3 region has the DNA TGCGCCAGCAGTCAATTAGGGGGCCACAGGAGCGGGAGACACGGGGAGCTGTTTTTT.

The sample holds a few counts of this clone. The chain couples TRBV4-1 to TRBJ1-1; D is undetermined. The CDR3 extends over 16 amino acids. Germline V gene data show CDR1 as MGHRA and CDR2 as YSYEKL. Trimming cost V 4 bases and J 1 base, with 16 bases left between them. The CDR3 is CASSPSPGLGNTEAFF. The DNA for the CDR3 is TGCGCCAGCAGCCCATCCCCAGGCCTGGGGAACACTGAAGCTTTCTTT.

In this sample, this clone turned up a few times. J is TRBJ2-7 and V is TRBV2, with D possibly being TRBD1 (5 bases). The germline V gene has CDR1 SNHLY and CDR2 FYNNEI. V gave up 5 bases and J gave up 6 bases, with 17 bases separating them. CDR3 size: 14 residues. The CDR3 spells CASSRGVLYREQYF. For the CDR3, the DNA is TGTGCCAGCAGTAGGGGTGTTCTATATCGCGAGCAGTACTTC.